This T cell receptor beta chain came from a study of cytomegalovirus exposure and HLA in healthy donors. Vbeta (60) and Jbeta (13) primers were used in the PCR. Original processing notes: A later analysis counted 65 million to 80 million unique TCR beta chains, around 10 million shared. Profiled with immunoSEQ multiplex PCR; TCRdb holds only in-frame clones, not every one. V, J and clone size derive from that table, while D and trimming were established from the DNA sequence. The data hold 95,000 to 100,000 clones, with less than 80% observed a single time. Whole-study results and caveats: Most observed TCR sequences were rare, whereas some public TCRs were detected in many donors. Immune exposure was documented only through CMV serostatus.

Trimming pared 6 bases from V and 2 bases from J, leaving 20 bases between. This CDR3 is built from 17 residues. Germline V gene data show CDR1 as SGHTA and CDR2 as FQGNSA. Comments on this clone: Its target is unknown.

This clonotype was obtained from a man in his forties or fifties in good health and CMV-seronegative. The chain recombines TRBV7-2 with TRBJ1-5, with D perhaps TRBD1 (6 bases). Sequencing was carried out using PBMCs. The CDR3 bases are TGTGCCAGCAGTCGACAAACGACAGGTATGGGCAATCAGCCCCAGCATTTT. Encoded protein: CASSRQTTGMGNQPQHF.